This T cell receptor (beta chain) was found in a study of T-cell memory formation after mild COVID-19. TCRdb analysed the 5' RACE reads with MiXCR anew, one entry per CDR3 protein. The sample lists hundreds of thousands of distinct CDR3 sequences, about a fifth occurring once. Whole-study findings and limits: Contracting clones, day 15 to 85, had balanced CD4/CD8, and later expanders favored CD4+. Some SARS-CoV-2-responding clones were already detected in memory before infection.

Of note for this clonotype: No antigen is known for it.

Trimming took 3 bases from V and 2 from J, leaving 11 bases between them. The CDR3 runs to 14 residues. The rearrangement joins TRBV12-3 or TRBV12-4 to TRBJ2-7; unclear D gene. The TCR was taken from an adult woman who had mild COVID-19 (a few samples of this study predate the infection). Cell type and time point are not known. Material for sequencing was PBMCs or a T cell subset sorted from them (not recorded which). The CDR3 here is CASSFAHIPYEQYF. The DNA of the CDR3 is TGTGCCAGCAGTTTTGCACACATTCCCTACGAGCAGTACTTC.